This passage covers 25 T cell receptor beta chains from one sample sequenced in a study of T cells in Graves' hyperthyroidism and ophthalmopathy. RNA transcripts served as the template for amplifying TCR beta CDR3 regions. RT-PCR in the first round (using the HTBI primer set) targeted the TCR CDR3. One entry per CDR3 protein, called by TCRdb with MiXCR from the multiplex PCR reads. The repertoire consists of hundreds of thousands of distinct CDR3 sequences, with 16% occurring once and the leading ten covering under 3.5%. Input material: blood. These receptors were collected from a woman in her forties with Graves' ophthalmopathy.

J is TRBJ2-7 and V is TRBV2; possibly TRBD1 or TRBD2 for D (5 bases each). This CDR3 has 12 amino acids. Trimming cost V 7 bases and J 1 base, with 8 bases left between them. Germline values: CDR1 SNHLY, CDR2 FYNNEI. The CDR3 nucleotides are TGTGCCAGCAAGGGACCATCCTACGAGCAGTACTTC. Its protein product is CASKGPSYEQYF.

This clonotype was detected ten times or more. This chain joins TRBV6-1 and TRBJ1-1, with D maybe TRBD1 (6 bases). Germline V gene sequence: CDR1 MNHNS, CDR2 SASEGT. The CDR3 extends over 16 amino acids. Trimming removed 8 bases at V and 1 base at J, with 20 bases between. The CDR3 DNA is TGTGCCAGCTCCCTAGGGGGGGCCTTGAGGAACACTGAAGCTTTCTTT. Protein product: CASSLGGALRNTEAFF.

This clonotype has more than one count but fewer than ten. J is TRBJ2-7 and V is TRBV27; D is undetermined. V lost 3 bases, J lost 6 bases, and 0 bases lay in between. This CDR3 is 9 amino acids long. In germline, CDR1 is MNHEY, CDR2 SMNVEV (reference sequence). CDR3 DNA: TGTGCCAGCAGTTTCGAGCAGTACTTC. Its protein product is CASSFEQYF.

This clonotype was recorded a few times. The V and J genes are TRBV2 and TRBJ2-1; 15 nucleotides line up with TRBD2. This CDR3 comprises 13 residues. The junction had 4 bases not matched to a gene; V was cut back by 10 bases and J by 9 bases. Germline V lookup: CDR1 SNHLY, CDR2 FYNNEI. CDR3 in amino acids: CAIGTSGRSEQFF. The CDR3, as DNA: TGTGCCATCGGGACTAGCGGGAGGTCTGAGCAGTTCTTC.

This clonotype was picked up many times. One end of the junction is discordant with germline, which a read error may explain. The chain links TRBV12-3 or TRBV12-4 to TRBJ2-1; D is possibly TRBD2 (5 bases). The CDR3 is 15 amino acids. The CDR3: CASSLAFGENNEQFF. CDR3 nucleotide sequence: TGTGCCAGCAGCTTAGCCTTCGGGGAAAACAATGAGCAGTTCTTC.

This clonotype has just a few counts. CDR3 sequence reads: CSARRQHTDTQYF. The CDR3 DNA follows: TGCAGTGCTAGAAGGCAGCACACAGATACGCAGTATTTT. This chain uses TRBV20-1 with TRBJ2-3; D remains unclear. Germline-derived CDR1 and CDR2 are DFQATT and SNEGSKA (reference sequence). The V end lost 2 bases, the J end lost 2 bases, and 8 bases lay between the germline ends. The CDR3 is 13 residues long.

This clonotype was seen at least ten times. The chain couples TRBV20-1 to TRBJ2-3; D could derive from TRBD1 or TRBD2 (6 bases each). This CDR3 has 15 amino acids. Trimming shortened V by 6 bases and J by 4 bases, and 20 bases separated the two germline ends. Germline values: CDR1 DFQATT, CDR2 SNEGSKA (reference sequence). For the CDR3, the DNA is TGCAGTGCGGAAGCTGCGGGACACCGTCCAGATACGCAGTATTTT. Protein product: CSAEAAGHRPDTQYF.

V is TRBV5-1 and J is TRBJ1-1, with TRBD1 as a possible D gene (5 bases). Trimming cost V 0 bases and J 4 bases, with 10 bases left between them. CDR1 is SGHRS, CDR2 YFSETQ, per germline. This CDR3 is 14 amino acids long. The CDR3 coding sequence is TGCGCCAGCAGCTTGGATGGGGCGCCCACTGAAGCTTTCTTT. Its protein product is CASSLDGAPTEAFF.

This clonotype was seen only a few times. CDR3 loop: CASSDFGGRRFNEQFF. Here the CDR3 DNA reads TGTGCCAGCAGTGACTTTGGGGGGAGAAGGTTCAATGAGCAGTTCTTC. The chain carries TRBV6-4 and TRBJ2-1, with D possibly TRBD2 on 6 matching bases. V was shortened by 1 base and J by 6 bases, with 16 bases between the two germline ends. The germline V gene encodes CDR1 MRHNA and CDR2 SNTAGT. The CDR3 has 16 residues.

This clonotype has ten or more counts. The chain is built from TRBV24-1 and TRBJ2-1; perhaps TRBD1 as D (6 bases). The CDR3 spans 17 residues. Germline V gene lookup returns CDR1 KGHDR and CDR2 SFDVKD. Trimming cost V 0 bases and J 5 bases, with 16 bases left between them. CDR3 coding DNA: TGTGCCACCAGTGATTTGCAAAACCCCGGACAGCACAATGAGCAGTTCTTC. The encoded protein is CATSDLQNPGQHNEQFF.

This clonotype was detected only a few times. This rearrangement joins TRBV6-1 to TRBJ1-3; D is uncertain. V shed 1 base and J shed 6 bases, with 7 bases lying between them. The germline V gene has CDR1 MNHNS and CDR2 SASEGT. The CDR3 spans 13 residues. The CDR3 sequence: CASSEVEKNTIYF. The DNA for the CDR3 is TGTGCCAGCAGTGAAGTTGAAAAAAACACCATATATTTT.

This clonotype was observed many times. The chain couples TRBV28 to TRBJ2-7; D gene uncertain. The CDR3 length is 15 residues. Germline CDR1 and CDR2: MDHEN and SYDVKM. V dropped 3 bases and J dropped 0 bases, with 12 bases sitting between them. The CDR3 coding sequence is TGTGCCAGCAGTTTCTGGCAGATTAGCTCCTACGAGCAGTACTTC. It yields the protein CASSFWQISSYEQYF.

This clonotype has a handful of counts. The CDR3 protein is CASSSPGRSGETQYF. In nucleotides, the CDR3 is TGTGCCAGCAGCAGCCCGGGGCGTTCGGGGGAGACCCAGTACTTC. The chain links TRBV28 to TRBJ2-5; D may match TRBD1 or TRBD2 (5 bases each). V dropped 6 bases and J dropped 5 bases, with 19 bases sitting between them. The CDR3 runs to 15 residues. Germline V CDR1 and CDR2: MDHEN, SYDVKM.

This clonotype has ten or more counts. The chain links TRBV11-2 to TRBJ1-1; D uncertain. V lost 4 bases to trimming and J lost 2 bases, with 8 bases between them. Germline V lookup: CDR1 SGHAT, CDR2 FQNNGV. The CDR3 length is 13 residues. The CDR3 DNA sequence: TGTGCCAGCAGCTCCAGTAGAAACACTGAAGCTTTCTTT. Encoded protein: CASSSSRNTEAFF.

This clonotype was recorded a few times. The chain carries TRBV12-3 or TRBV12-4 and TRBJ2-6; D possibly corresponds to TRBD1 (6 bases). The CDR3 length is 15 residues. Trimming took off 5 bases at V and 0 bases at J, with 8 bases between the two ends. The CDR3 bases are TGTGCCAGCAGTACGGACAGCTCTGGGGCCAACGTCCTGACTTTC. Residues: CASSTDSSGANVLTF.

This clonotype occurred a few times. The chain links TRBV10-3 to TRBJ1-4; a possible D gene is TRBD1 (5 bases). The CDR3 loop spans 14 amino acids. CDR1 ENHRY and CDR2 SYGVKD come from the germline V gene. With 3 bases removed from V and 7 bases from J, the gap between germline ends came to 12 bases. The CDR3 loop reads CAISDPREGEKLFF. CDR3 DNA: TGTGCCATCAGTGACCCCAGGGAGGGTGAAAAACTGTTTTTT.

The chain joins TRBV10-3 to TRBJ2-2; possibly TRBD2 for D (5 bases). CDR1 is ENHRY and CDR2 is SYGVKD in the germline V gene. The CDR3 is made up of 16 amino acids. V lost 2 bases to trimming and J lost 2 bases, with 12 bases between them. CDR3 coding DNA: TGTGCCATCAGTGAGGACCCCGGGGTCAACACCGGGGAGCTGTTTTTT. Protein product: CAISEDPGVNTGELFF.

The J gene is TRBJ1-6, the V gene TRBV6-1; the D is unclear. With 1 base removed from V and 0 bases from J, the gap between germline ends came to 16 bases. Germline V gives CDR1 MNHNS, CDR2 SASEGT. The CDR3 is 19 residues long. The CDR3 here is CASSEEARGLSSYNSPLHF. The CDR3 DNA reads TGTGCCAGCAGTGAAGAGGCTCGAGGACTAAGCTCCTATAATTCACCCCTCCACTTT.

The chain carries TRBV5-1 and TRBJ2-1, with 14 bases aligning to TRBD2. The J call is in doubt because the DNA end fits TRBJ2-7 better. CDR3 length equals 17 residues. The germline V gene encodes CDR1 SGHRS and CDR2 YFSETQ. The CDR3 reads CASSRGLAGGFYNEQYF. The CDR3 DNA reads as TGCGCCAGCAGCCGCGGACTAGCGGGGGGATTTTACAATGAGCAGTACTTC.

The J gene is TRBJ2-1, the V gene TRBV5-1; 7 bases match TRBD2. CDR3 length: 19 residues. Germline-derived CDR1 and CDR2 are SGHRS and YFSETQ. V dropped 8 bases and J dropped 2; count of bases not matched to a gene: 22. In DNA, the CDR3 is TGCGCCAGTAAAGCCCCGGACGCGGGGGTACGTCGCCCCTACAATGAGCAGTTCTTC. This sequence encodes CASKAPDAGVRRPYNEQFF. Full variable domain (outside the CDR3, taken from reference TRBV5-1 and TRBJ2-1): KAGVTQTPRYLIKTRGQQVTLSCSPISGHRSVSWYQQTPGQGLQFLFEYFSETQRNKGNFPGRFSGRQFSNSRSEMNVSTLELGDSALYLCASKAPDAGVRRPYNEQFFGPGTRLTVL.

Only a few counts were recorded for this clonotype. The gene calls are TRBV28 and TRBJ2-5; a possible D gene is TRBD1 (7 bases). The CDR3 runs to 17 residues. Trimming removed 7 bases from V and 2 bases from J, with 23 bases in between. Germline V CDR1 and CDR2: MDHEN, SYDVKM. CDR3 in DNA: TGTGCCAGCACATTACCGGGGACAGTCCGGGGGCAAGAGACCCAGTACTTC. Protein product: CASTLPGTVRGQETQYF.

This rearrangement joins TRBV4-1 to TRBJ1-1; D unresolved. The CDR3 consists of 14 residues. The ends were cut back, 0 bases at V and 11 bases at J, with 16 bases in the middle. CDR1 is MGHRA, CDR2 YSYEKL, per germline. The DNA of the CDR3 is TGCGCCAGCAGCCAAGATTTCAGAACACCTCTGGCTTTCTTT. Protein: CASSQDFRTPLAFF.

The J gene is TRBJ2-7, the V gene TRBV28, with TRBD2 matching 9 bases. Germline trimming cut 6 bases from V and 2 bases from J; bases unmatched to any gene: 5. Germline V gene sequence: CDR1 MDHEN, CDR2 SYDVKM. This CDR3 is built from 14 residues. CDR3 residues: CASRSGRRPYEQYF. In DNA form, the CDR3 reads TGTGCCAGCAGGAGCGGGAGGAGACCCTACGAGCAGTACTTC.

The chain employs TRBV14 and TRBJ2-5, with TRBD2 matching over 7 bases. This CDR3 comprises 15 residues. In germline, CDR1 is SGHDN, CDR2 FVKESK. The trim removed 0 bases at V and 2 bases at J, leaving 3 bases unmatched. The CDR3 sequence: CASSQDASGQETQYF. As DNA, the CDR3 is TGTGCCAGCAGCCAAGATGCTAGCGGACAAGAGACCCAGTACTTC.

This clonotype was counted ten times or more. The chain uses TRBV2 and TRBJ2-1; 15 bases align to TRBD2. Germline CDR1 SNHLY, CDR2 FYNNEI. J gave up 7 bases and V 7 bases, and 2 bases lay outside the gene matches. CDR3 length: 14 amino acids. The CDR3: CASTGTSGRNEQFF. The CDR3 DNA sequence: TGTGCCAGCACGGGGACTAGCGGGAGGAATGAGCAGTTCTTC.